These T cell receptor beta chains were read from a single sample in a study of blood T cells in healthy people across ages. TCRdb called the 5' RACE reads again in MiXCR, with one record for every CDR3 protein. The repertoire consists of 550,000 to 800,000 distinct CDR3 sequences, with around 21% occurring once and the leading ten covering under 4%. The sequenced material came from blood. The receptor source for this set is a man aged 65 to 85 in good health. The CDR3 runs from the conserved cysteine through the conserved F or W. Fields, in order: clone size, J gene, V gene, D gene, CDR3 DNA, CDR3 protein. A D gene is named only where the DNA matches it firmly. Part of the rows lack a size; the others show once, few, many or a class for expanded clones.

clone size: NA; J gene: TRBJ1-2; V gene: TRBV20-1; D gene: TRBD1; CDR3 DNA: TGCAGTGCTGGGGACAGGGGGCGACTTGGCTACACCTTC; CDR3 protein: CSAGDRGRLGYTF
clone size: NA; J gene: TRBJ2-5; V gene: TRBV5-1; D gene: NA; CDR3 DNA: TGCGCCAGCAATCGGGCACGGAGCCAAGAGACCCAGTACTTC; CDR3 protein: CASNRARSQETQYF
clone size: NA; J gene: TRBJ1-4; V gene: TRBV7-9; D gene: TRBD1; CDR3 DNA: TGTGCCAGCAGCGACCGGGACAGTTTGAATGAAAAACTGTTTTTT; CDR3 protein: CASSDRDSLNEKLFF
clone size: few; J gene: TRBJ2-7; V gene: TRBV7-3; D gene: NA; CDR3 DNA: TGTGCCAGCAGGTTAACCTCTATCGGAGGCTCCTACGAGCAGTACTTC; CDR3 protein: CASRLTSIGGSYEQYF
clone size: NA; J gene: TRBJ1-2; V gene: TRBV27; D gene: TRBD1; CDR3 DNA: TGTGCCAGCAGTTTATCAACGGACAGGGCTGTCTATGGCTACACCTTC; CDR3 protein: CASSLSTDRAVYGYTF
clone size: NA; J gene: TRBJ2-7; V gene: TRBV15; D gene: NA; CDR3 DNA: TGTGCCACCAGCAGAGGACAACGAGCCTACGAGCAGTACTTC; CDR3 protein: CATSRGQRAYEQYF
clone size: NA; J gene: TRBJ1-3; V gene: TRBV9; D gene: NA; CDR3 DNA: TGTGCCAGCAGCCCCGGACGCTCTGGAAACACCATATATTTT; CDR3 protein: CASSPGRSGNTIYF
clone size: NA; J gene: TRBJ2-1; V gene: TRBV28; D gene: TRBD2; CDR3 DNA: TGTGCCAGTAGCGGGCGCACCTACAATGAGCAGTTCTTC; CDR3 protein: CASSGRTYNEQFF
clone size: few; J gene: TRBJ2-1; V gene: TRBV12-5; D gene: NA; CDR3 DNA: TGTGCTAGTGGTTTAGCCAATTACAATGAGCAGTTCTTC; CDR3 protein: CASGLANYNEQFF
clone size: NA; J gene: TRBJ2-1; V gene: TRBV3-1; D gene: TRBD2; CDR3 DNA: TGTGCCAGCAGCCAAGAGACTAGCGGGAGACCCCAGTTCTTC; CDR3 protein: CASSQETSGRPQFF
clone size: few; J gene: TRBJ2-3; V gene: TRBV7-9; D gene: NA; CDR3 DNA: TGTGCCAGCAGCTTAGGAGTCACCTTTGGTACAGATACGCAGTATTTT; CDR3 protein: CASSLGVTFGTDTQYF
clone size: many; J gene: TRBJ1-3; V gene: TRBV28; D gene: TRBD1; CDR3 DNA: TGTGCCAGCAGTTCCCGGACAGGGGTCTTTGGAAACACCATATATTTT; CDR3 protein: CASSSRTGVFGNTIYF
clone size: NA; J gene: TRBJ2-1; V gene: TRBV5-1; D gene: TRBD2; CDR3 DNA: TGCGCCAGCAGCCTTGTGGCGGGAGAGGTCTACAATGAGCAGTTCTTC; CDR3 protein: CASSLVAGEVYNEQFF
clone size: NA; J gene: TRBJ2-1; V gene: TRBV5-1; D gene: TRBD2; CDR3 DNA: TGCGCCAGCAGCTTCTTGGGCCTGGTAGGGACTAGCGGGAGGAATGAGCAGTTCTTC; CDR3 protein: CASSFLGLVGTSGRNEQFF
clone size: NA; J gene: TRBJ1-1; V gene: TRBV28; D gene: NA; CDR3 DNA: TGTGCCAGCAGTCAAGGCTCGAAGAACACTGAAGCTTTCTTT; CDR3 protein: CASSQGSKNTEAFF
clone size: NA; J gene: TRBJ2-4; V gene: TRBV9; D gene: NA; CDR3 DNA: TGTGCCAGCAGCGTTGAGGATAAAGCCAAAAACATTCAGTACTTC; CDR3 protein: CASSVEDKAKNIQYF
clone size: few; J gene: TRBJ2-1; V gene: TRBV2; D gene: NA; CDR3 DNA: TGTGCCAGCAGTTACTACGAGACTGATGAGCAGTTCTTC; CDR3 protein: CASSYYETDEQFF
clone size: few; J gene: TRBJ2-2; V gene: TRBV7-9; D gene: TRBD2; CDR3 DNA: TGTGCCAGCAGTTTCACCCGGACTAGCGGGAGTTACACCGGGGAGCTGTTTTTT; CDR3 protein: CASSFTRTSGSYTGELFF
clone size: few; J gene: TRBJ2-1; V gene: TRBV18; D gene: NA; CDR3 DNA: TGTGCCAGCTCACCAACCAGGGAACCCTACAATGAGCAGTTCTTC; CDR3 protein: CASSPTREPYNEQFF
clone size: few; J gene: TRBJ1-2; V gene: TRBV20-1; D gene: NA; CDR3 DNA: TGCAGTGCTGGGCAGAGTCTTAACTATGGCTACACCTTC; CDR3 protein: CSAGQSLNYGYTF
clone size: few; J gene: TRBJ2-7; V gene: TRBV20-1; D gene: TRBD2; CDR3 DNA: TGCAGTGCTCCAGCTAGCGGCTCCTACGAGCAGTACTTC; CDR3 protein: CSAPASGSYEQYF
clone size: few; J gene: TRBJ2-1; V gene: TRBV15; D gene: NA; CDR3 DNA: TGTGCCACCAGCAGTAGCAGGAATGAGCAGTTCTTC; CDR3 protein: CATSSSRNEQFF
clone size: few; J gene: TRBJ2-5; V gene: TRBV7-8; D gene: TRBD2; CDR3 DNA: TGTGCCAGCAGCTTGATGCTTGCGGGAGGGCAAGAGACCCAGTACTTC; CDR3 protein: CASSLMLAGGQETQYF
clone size: NA; J gene: TRBJ2-5; V gene: TRBV3-1; D gene: TRBD2; CDR3 DNA: TGTGCCAGCAGCCAAGGGGCGGGAGCAGAGACCCAGTACTTC; CDR3 protein: CASSQGAGAETQYF
clone size: few; J gene: TRBJ1-5; V gene: TRBV7-9; D gene: NA; CDR3 DNA: TGTGCCAGCAGCTTGGGGCGCCTTGGGCCCCAGCATTTT; CDR3 protein: CASSLGRLGPQHF
clone size: few; J gene: TRBJ1-4; V gene: TRBV5-6; D gene: NA; CDR3 DNA: TGTGCCAGCAGCAAGACAGCAAATGAAAAACTGTTTTTT; CDR3 protein: CASSKTANEKLFF
clone size: NA; J gene: TRBJ2-3; V gene: TRBV29-1; D gene: NA; CDR3 DNA: TGCAGCGGGAGCGGAGCCAGCACAGATACGCAGTATTTT; CDR3 protein: CSGSGASTDTQYF
clone size: NA; J gene: TRBJ1-1; V gene: TRBV5-6; D gene: NA; CDR3 DNA: TGTGCCAGCAGCTTTCTGAGCCCCAAGGCCAGGGTGGGAACTGAAGCTTTCTTT; CDR3 protein: CASSFLSPKARVGTEAFF
clone size: NA; J gene: TRBJ2-1; V gene: TRBV9; D gene: TRBD1; CDR3 DNA: TGTGCCAGCAGCCCCGGACAGGGGGGTTACAATGGGCAGTTCTTC; CDR3 protein: CASSPGQGGYNGQFF
clone size: NA; J gene: TRBJ2-1; V gene: TRBV7-9; D gene: NA; CDR3 DNA: TGTGCCAGCAGCTTAACGGGACTCTCCTACAATGAGCAGTTCTTC; CDR3 protein: CASSLTGLSYNEQFF
clone size: few; J gene: TRBJ2-7; V gene: TRBV5-1; D gene: TRBD1; CDR3 DNA: TGCGCCAGCAGGAGGGGGCAGGCCGCCTACGAGCAGTACTTC; CDR3 protein: CASRRGQAAYEQYF
clone size: NA; J gene: TRBJ2-5; V gene: TRBV4-3; D gene: TRBD1; CDR3 DNA: TGCGCCAGCAGCCAAGATGTGGCAGGGGGTCAAGAGACCCAGTACTTC; CDR3 protein: CASSQDVAGGQETQYF
clone size: few; J gene: TRBJ1-1; V gene: TRBV29-1; D gene: NA; CDR3 DNA: TGCAGCGTCTTCATGACAGCTGGCACTGAAGCTTTCTTT; CDR3 protein: CSVFMTAGTEAFF
clone size: many; J gene: TRBJ2-7; V gene: TRBV6-2/TRBV6-3; D gene: NA; CDR3 DNA: TGTGCCAGCACCTACACGGCTACCGGAGGCGAGCAGTACTTC; CDR3 protein: CASTYTATGGEQYF
clone size: NA; J gene: TRBJ1-1; V gene: TRBV21-1; D gene: NA; CDR3 DNA: TGTGCCAGCAGCAAATTGGGGGCGCGCACTGAAGCTTTCTTT; CDR3 protein: CASSKLGARTEAFF
clone size: NA; J gene: TRBJ1-3; V gene: TRBV27; D gene: TRBD1; CDR3 DNA: TGTGCCAGCAGTTTAGAGGGGGCGGCTGGAAACACCATATATTTT; CDR3 protein: CASSLEGAAGNTIYF
clone size: NA; J gene: TRBJ2-5; V gene: TRBV5-4; D gene: NA; CDR3 DNA: TGTGCCAGCAGCTTGGCTCCAGCGGTTGAAACCCAGTACTTC; CDR3 protein: CASSLAPAVETQYF
clone size: few; J gene: TRBJ2-2; V gene: TRBV19; D gene: TRBD1; CDR3 DNA: TGTGCCAGCCGACCCAAGGGACAGACGAACACCGGGGAGCTGTTTTTT; CDR3 protein: CASRPKGQTNTGELFF
clone size: NA; J gene: TRBJ2-5; V gene: TRBV6-5; D gene: TRBD1; CDR3 DNA: TGTGCCAGCAGATCCCTCGGGACAGCCCAAGAGACCCAGTACTTC; CDR3 protein: CASRSLGTAQETQYF
clone size: few; J gene: TRBJ2-7; V gene: TRBV12-3/TRBV12-4; D gene: NA; CDR3 DNA: TGTGCCAGCAGCCCCTTGCGGGGACAGATCAGCTACGAGCAGTACTTC; CDR3 protein: CASSPLRGQISYEQYF
clone size: few; J gene: TRBJ1-5; V gene: TRBV7-2; D gene: NA; CDR3 DNA: TGTGCCAGCAGCTCAACCACTGATTCTCACCAGCATTTT; CDR3 protein: CASSSTTDSHQHF
clone size: NA; J gene: TRBJ1-3; V gene: TRBV20-1; D gene: NA; CDR3 DNA: TGCAGTGCTAGAGTCCCCCGCTCTGGAGACACCATATATTTT; CDR3 protein: CSARVPRSGDTIYF
clone size: few; J gene: TRBJ2-2; V gene: TRBV28; D gene: NA; CDR3 DNA: TGTGCCAGCACCACGAATCTCCGGTGGGGCGGGATCACCGGGGAGCTGTTTTTT; CDR3 protein: CASTTNLRWGGITGELFF
clone size: few; J gene: TRBJ2-5; V gene: TRBV25-1; D gene: TRBD2; CDR3 DNA: TGTGCCAGCAGGGTAACTAGCGGGAGAGTGGAGACCCAGTACTTC; CDR3 protein: CASRVTSGRVETQYF
clone size: many; J gene: TRBJ1-2; V gene: TRBV20-1; D gene: NA; CDR3 DNA: TGCAGTGCTAGATTGGACAGTGGGGGCTACACCTTC; CDR3 protein: CSARLDSGGYTF
clone size: few; J gene: TRBJ2-5; V gene: TRBV25-1; D gene: NA; CDR3 DNA: TGTGCCAGCAGTGAATTCAGGGCCCAAGAGACCCAGTACTTC; CDR3 protein: CASSEFRAQETQYF
clone size: NA; J gene: TRBJ2-7; V gene: TRBV10-3; D gene: NA; CDR3 DNA: TGTGCCATCAGTGAGTCGATGGGCGAACGGATAAGGAACGAGCAGTACTTC; CDR3 protein: CAISESMGERIRNEQYF
clone size: few; J gene: TRBJ2-5; V gene: TRBV5-1; D gene: NA; CDR3 DNA: TGCGCCAGCAGCTTCTTTGGGGCCCGGGAGACCCAGTACTTC; CDR3 protein: CASSFFGARETQYF
clone size: few; J gene: TRBJ2-7; V gene: TRBV20-1; D gene: NA; CDR3 DNA: TGCAGTGCTAGTCCCCAGGGAGAATACGAGCAGTACTTC; CDR3 protein: CSASPQGEYEQYF
clone size: NA; J gene: TRBJ2-7; V gene: TRBV12-3/TRBV12-4; D gene: TRBD1; CDR3 DNA: TGTGCCAGCAGCTGGACAGGGGGCGGGCCTCTACGATACGAGCAGTACTTC; CDR3 protein: CASSWTGGGPLRYEQYF
clone size: NA; J gene: TRBJ2-4; V gene: TRBV9; D gene: TRBD1; CDR3 DNA: TGTGCCAGCAGCGTAGGACAGGACAGGACGCTGCAGTACTTC; CDR3 protein: CASSVGQDRTLQYF
clone size: few; J gene: TRBJ1-6; V gene: TRBV7-6; D gene: NA; CDR3 DNA: TGTGCCAGCAGCCCCCGTGGGGGGGCATCTTTAGGTTCACCCCTCCACTTT; CDR3 protein: CASSPRGGASLGSPLHF
clone size: few; J gene: TRBJ2-5; V gene: TRBV14; D gene: TRBD1; CDR3 DNA: TGTGCCAGCAGCCGACACACCGGGACAGCAGAGACCCAGTACTTC; CDR3 protein: CASSRHTGTAETQYF
clone size: NA; J gene: TRBJ2-3; V gene: TRBV20-1; D gene: NA; CDR3 DNA: TGCAGTGCTAGAGGGGGATTCCCAGATACGCAGTATTTT; CDR3 protein: CSARGGFPDTQYF
clone size: many; J gene: TRBJ2-1; V gene: TRBV20-1; D gene: NA; CDR3 DNA: TGCAGTGCTGACGGGAATGAGCAGTTCTTC; CDR3 protein: CSADGNEQFF
clone size: few; J gene: TRBJ1-4; V gene: TRBV20-1; D gene: TRBD1; CDR3 DNA: TGCAGTGCAACCGACAGGGCAACTAATGAAAAACTGTTTTTT; CDR3 protein: CSATDRATNEKLFF
clone size: NA; J gene: TRBJ2-1; V gene: TRBV5-1; D gene: NA; CDR3 DNA: TGCGCCAGCAGCTTGACCAGGGTTGGGCATGAGCAGTTCTTC; CDR3 protein: CASSLTRVGHEQFF
clone size: NA; J gene: TRBJ2-7; V gene: TRBV12-3/TRBV12-4; D gene: NA; CDR3 DNA: TGTGCCAGCAGGCGGGGTCTCCTCGTGGGGGAGCAGTACTTC; CDR3 protein: CASRRGLLVGEQYF
clone size: NA; J gene: TRBJ2-1; V gene: TRBV10-3; D gene: TRBD2; CDR3 DNA: TGTGCCATCAGTCTACTAGCGGGAGGCTACAATGAGCAGTTCTTC; CDR3 protein: CAISLLAGGYNEQFF